Following are 8 T cell receptor beta chains from one sample sequenced in a study of cytomegalovirus exposure and HLA in healthy donors. PCR used 60 Vbeta primers and 13 Jbeta primers. Profiling relied on immunoSEQ multiplex PCR, and the TCRdb table lists in-frame clones only, not all of them. The sample holds under 200,000 clones, 68% seen once. The specimen was PBMCs. The source is a woman in her thirties or forties in good health and CMV-seropositive.

Comment on this clone: Other DNA sequences in the same sample also yield this CDR3. As DNA, the CDR3 is TGTGCCAGCAGTTTATATAGCGGGAATACCGGGGAGCTGTTTTTT. Its protein is CASSLYSGNTGELFF. The chain links TRBV27 to TRBJ2-2; TRBD2 matches at 8 bases. The CDR3 is 15 amino acids. The germline CDR1 and CDR2 sequences are MNHEY and SMNVEV (reference sequence). Trimming at V came to 1 base and at J to 5 bases, leaving 3 bases not matched to a gene.

V usage is TRBV7-9 and J usage is TRBJ2-7, with a possible D match to TRBD2 (5 bases). Germline V gene data show CDR1 as SEHNR and CDR2 as FQNEAQ (reference sequence). V lost 2 bases and J 6 bases, leaving 17 bases between the germline ends. The CDR3 spans 15 residues. CDR3 nucleotide sequence: TGTGCCAGCAGCTTAACGGCGGGTAAAATGGGCGAGCAGTACTTC. This codes for CASSLTAGKMGEQYF.

The chain links TRBV28 to TRBJ2-3, with TRBD2 matching over 10 bases. The CDR3 is made up of 18 amino acids. In germline, CDR1 is MDHEN, CDR2 SYDVKM. V shed 6 bases, J shed 1 base, and the junction held 13 bases outside the gene matches. In nucleotides, the CDR3 is TGTGCCAGCAGGAGGACTAGCGGAATCCCCCTGGGCACAGATACGCAGTATTTT. Translation: CASRRTSGIPLGTDTQYF.

V usage is TRBV7-2 and J usage is TRBJ1-1; a possible D gene is TRBD1 (5 bases). Germline values: CDR1 SGHTA, CDR2 FQGNSA. V was trimmed by 5 bases and J by 0 bases, leaving 10 bases between them. The CDR3 extends over 14 amino acids. CDR3 in amino acids: CASSQLQVNTEAFF. CDR3 bases: TGTGCCAGCAGCCAGCTACAGGTGAACACTGAAGCTTTCTTT.

The chain is built from TRBV6-6 and TRBJ1-5, with a weak D call TRBD1 (5 bases). CDR1 MNHNY and CDR2 SVGAGI come from the germline V gene (reference sequence). V lost 4 bases to trimming and J lost 4 bases, with 17 bases between them. The CDR3 runs to 16 residues. CDR3 sequence (DNA): TGTGCCAGCAGTTCCAGACAGACCTCTCGGAATCAGCCCCAGCATTTT. Translating gives CASSSRQTSRNQPQHF.

This clone appeared once. This chain uses TRBV7-2 with TRBJ2-2, with a weak D call TRBD1 (6 bases). This CDR3 region has 15 residues. Germline values: CDR1 SGHTA, CDR2 FQGNSA. V was trimmed by 2 bases and J by 5 bases, leaving 12 bases between them. The CDR3 bases are TGTGCCAGCAGCTTACGAGGTCAGGGGACCGGGGAGCTGTTTTTT. This gives the protein CASSLRGQGTGELFF.

The J gene is TRBJ2-5, the V gene TRBV10-2; tentatively, D is TRBD2 (5 bases). The CDR3 contains 17 residues. The V end was cut by 3 bases, the J end by 0 bases, with 17 bases between. Germline-derived CDR1 and CDR2 are WSHSY and SAAADI. CDR3 loop: CASSEFRETRDQETQYF. As DNA, the CDR3 is TGCGCCAGCAGTGAATTTAGGGAGACTCGAGACCAAGAGACCCAGTACTTC.

This clone was counted between two and nine times. The chain combines TRBV27 with TRBJ1-1, with 9 positions matching TRBD1. With 2 bases clipped from V and 4 bases from J, the junction kept 2 bases outside the gene matches. From germline, CDR1 is MNHEY and CDR2 SMNVEV (reference sequence). CDR3 size: 14 residues. The CDR3 sequence: CASSLLDRGTEAFF. The CDR3 DNA reads TGTGCCAGCAGTTTACTGGACAGGGGCACTGAAGCTTTCTTT.